Below are 31 T cell receptor beta chains sequenced from a single sample in a study of blood T cell repertoires in COVID-19. TCRdb's copy holds only in-frame clones and misses some; the assay was immunoSEQ multiplex PCR. The sample yields 120,000 to 150,000 clones, about 85% seen once. The source material was peripheral blood. Receptors were obtained from a human donor in a cohort sampled during active COVID-19.

Details on this clone: This sequence may be a read error, since a much larger clone differs from it by one base. V usage is TRBV2 and J usage is TRBJ1-2; 7 nucleotides match TRBD1. Germline CDR1 is SNHLY and CDR2 is FYNNEI. There are 14 residues in the CDR3. The J segment lost 3 bases and the V segment lost 5 bases, leaving 6 bases of the junction unmatched. The CDR3 DNA reads as TGTGCCAGCAGTCGGGACAGTTTGGACTATGGCTACACCTTC. Protein: CASSRDSLDYGYTF.

The chain carries TRBV11-2 and TRBJ2-7, with a tentative D call TRBD2 (5 bases). The CDR3 has 18 residues. V was cut by 4 bases and J by 3 bases, with 25 bases left in between. The germline V gene has CDR1 SGHAT and CDR2 FQNNGV. CDR3 protein: CASSSKETWTARHYEQYF. DNA of the CDR3: TGTGCCAGCAGCTCTAAAGAGACTTGGACTGCCCGCCACTACGAGCAGTACTTC.

The chain combines TRBV7-3 with TRBJ1-5, with 7 bases that match TRBD1. CDR1 and CDR2 (germline): SGHTA, FQGTGA. The V gene end was trimmed by 5 bases and the J gene end by 5 bases; junction bases not matched to a gene: 6. CDR3 length equals 14 residues. The CDR3 loop reads CASSPGTAHQPQHF. CDR3 nucleotides: TGTGCCAGCAGCCCGGGGACAGCTCATCAGCCCCAGCATTTT.

This clone was picked up many times. This chain connects TRBV6-2 or TRBV6-3 to TRBJ2-5; TRBD2 aligns across 11 bases. J was trimmed by 2 bases and V by 2 bases; bases with no gene match: 4. Germline V gene sequence: CDR1 MNHEY, CDR2 SVGEGT. The CDR3 extends over 16 amino acids. The CDR3 protein is CASSYGLAGPQETQYF. CDR3 DNA: TGTGCCAGCAGTTACGGACTAGCGGGCCCTCAAGAGACCCAGTACTTC.

The chain has TRBV5-1 and TRBJ2-1; TRBD1 agrees at 9 bases. Trimming cost V 4 bases and J 1 base; bases outside gene matches: 3. Germline V gene sequence: CDR1 SGHRS, CDR2 YFSETQ. The CDR3 is made up of 15 amino acids. In DNA form, the CDR3 reads TGCGCCAGCAGCCCGGGACAGGGATCCTACAATGAGCAGTTCTTC. Translation gives CASSPGQGSYNEQFF.

The chain is built from TRBV6-2 or TRBV6-3 and TRBJ2-7, with 7 positions matching TRBD2. After removal of 1 base from V and 0 bases from J, the junction contained 3 bases not matched to a gene. The CDR3 totals 15 residues. Looked up from germline, CDR1 is MNHEY and CDR2 is SVGEGT. CDR3 sequence reads: CASSYFGGSSYEQYF. The CDR3 region has the DNA TGTGCCAGCAGTTACTTTGGCGGGAGCTCCTACGAGCAGTACTTC.

This sequence joins TRBV7-2 and TRBJ2-1, with 13 bases identical to TRBD2. CDR3 length: 15 amino acids. Germline V gene sequence: CDR1 SGHTA, CDR2 FQGNSA. Germline trimming cut 5 bases from V and 7 bases from J; bases unmatched to any gene: 5. The CDR3 DNA follows: TGTGCCAGCAGCCCGACTAGCGGGAGGAAGAATGAGCAGTTCTTC. Translating it yields CASSPTSGRKNEQFF.

This clone was counted a few times. The chain carries TRBV6-2 or TRBV6-3 and TRBJ1-2; D may be TRBD1 (6 bases). Trimming took off 4 bases at V and 2 bases at J, with 14 bases between the two ends. Per germline, CDR1 MNHEY and CDR2 SVGEGT. The CDR3 contains 15 residues. CDR3 region: CASSSPGGGNYGYTF. CDR3 DNA: TGTGCCAGCAGTTCCCCGGGGGGGGGCAACTATGGCTACACCTTC.

To note about this clone: One end of the junction does not line up with germline, which may come from a read error. The chain carries TRBV25-1 and TRBJ2-3, with D tentatively TRBD2 (6 bases). CDR3 length: 9 amino acids. The germline CDR1 and CDR2 sequences are MGHDK and SYGVNS. In nucleotides, the CDR3 is TGTGCCAGCAGTGAATGGGGGGATTTT. Encoded protein: CASSEWGDF.

The chain recombines TRBV11-3 with TRBJ1-5, with D possibly TRBD1 on 5 matching bases. V was clipped by 1 base and J by 7 bases, with 8 bases between them. The CDR3 runs 13 residues. Germline-derived CDR1 and CDR2 are SGHNT and YENEEA. The CDR3 bases are TGTGCCAGCAGCTTAGGGGCAGGGCAGCCCCAGCATTTT. As protein: CASSLGAGQPQHF. Supplemented by reference TRBV11-3 and TRBJ1-5, the full variable domain reads EAGVVQSPRYKIIEKKQPVAFWCNPISGHNTLYWYLQNLGQGPELLIRYENEEAVDDSQLPKDRFSAERLKGVDSTLKIQPAELGDSAVYLCASSLGAGQPQHFGDGTRLSIL.

This clone was observed a handful of times. This chain links TRBV4-1 with TRBJ1-1; D is undetermined. Between the trimmed V and J ends, which lost 1 base and 4 bases, there was a span of 10 bases. This CDR3 has 14 amino acids. Germline V gives CDR1 MGHRA, CDR2 YSYEKL. CDR3 protein: CASSQVRVGTEAFF. The CDR3 DNA reads TGCGCCAGCAGCCAAGTTCGGGTAGGCACTGAAGCTTTCTTT.

The V and J genes are TRBV7-2 and TRBJ2-7; 7 bases match TRBD2. The germline V gene has CDR1 SGHTA and CDR2 FQGNSA. CDR3 size: 14 residues. With V trimmed by 6 bases and J by 4 bases, 9 bases remained unmatched. Written as DNA, the CDR3 is TGTGCCAGCAGTCGGGAGGCTGGGGGGTACGAGCAGTACTTC. It encodes CASSREAGGYEQYF.

The V gene is TRBV2, the J gene TRBJ1-2; D perhaps matches TRBD1 (6 bases). The CDR3 contains 13 residues. Germline V CDR1 and CDR2: SNHLY, FYNNEI. Trimming stripped 2 bases from V and 4 bases from J, with 8 bases between. The CDR3 DNA reads TGTGCCAGCAGTGAATGGGACACCTATGGCTACACCTTC. Translated, it gives CASSEWDTYGYTF.

The chain recombines TRBV7-7 with TRBJ2-7, with 8 nucleotides matching TRBD1. V trimming: 5 bases; J trimming: 5 bases; junction bases outside the gene matches: 8. Per germline, CDR1 SSHAT and CDR2 FNYEAQ (reference sequence). The CDR3 has 14 amino acids. For the CDR3, the DNA is TGTGCCAGCAGCCCATCCGGACAGGGCAACGAGCAGTACTTC. Its translation: CASSPSGQGNEQYF.

The rearrangement joins TRBV11-2 to TRBJ2-6, with a weak D call TRBD2 (7 bases). Per the germline V gene, CDR1 is SGHAT and CDR2 is FQNNGV. The CDR3 is made up of 17 amino acids. Trimming removed 6 bases at V and 4 bases at J, with 19 bases between. The CDR3 is CASSQVGGAVGANVLTF. CDR3 DNA: TGTGCCAGCAGTCAGGTGGGGGGGGCTGTAGGGGCCAACGTCCTGACTTTC.

The V and J genes are TRBV7-2 and TRBJ1-1, with TRBD1 as a possible D gene (5 bases). Germline CDR1 SGHTA, CDR2 FQGNSA. This CDR3 contains 14 residues. The V end lost 1 base, the J end lost 4 bases, and 10 bases lay between the germline ends. CDR3 sequence (DNA): TGTGCCAGCAGCTTAGAGGGGTGGGGCACTGAAGCTTTCTTT. This gives the protein CASSLEGWGTEAFF.

The J gene is TRBJ2-3, the V gene TRBV11-3; D perhaps matches TRBD2 (5 bases). CDR1 SGHNT and CDR2 YENEEA come from the germline V gene. V was cut by 5 bases and J by 0 bases, with 12 bases left in between. This CDR3 region has 15 residues. CDR3 sequence (DNA): TGTGCCAGCAGCCCTTCGGGGTTTAGCACAGATACGCAGTATTTT. This sequence encodes CASSPSGFSTDTQYF.

This chain joins TRBV6-4 and TRBJ2-3, with D possibly TRBD1 on 6 matching bases. Germline loops: CDR1 MRHNA, CDR2 SNTAGT. V was clipped by 2 bases and J by 6 bases, with 15 bases between them. The CDR3 loop spans 15 amino acids. CDR3 DNA sequence: TGTGCCAGCAGTGACCTCGCAGGGGCACGCGATACGCAGTATTTT. Amino acid sequence: CASSDLAGARDTQYF.

The rearrangement uses TRBV4-1 and TRBJ1-4, with 9 nucleotides matching TRBD1. Germline V gives CDR1 MGHRA, CDR2 YSYEKL. The CDR3 consists of 18 residues. V was pared by 2 bases and J by 0 bases, with 7 bases of the junction left unmatched. The DNA for the CDR3 is TGCGCCAGCAGCCAACACCCGGGACAGGGTCCAACTAATGAAAAACTGTTTTTT. Encoded protein: CASSQHPGQGPTNEKLFF.

This sequence joins TRBV5-1 and TRBJ1-4, with TRBD1 matching 7 bases. Germline V lookup: CDR1 SGHRS, CDR2 YFSETQ. CDR3 length: 13 amino acids. J lost 4 bases, V lost 7 bases, and 4 bases had no gene match. CDR3 residues: CASSGGNNEKLFF. The CDR3 nucleotides read TGCGCCAGCTCAGGGGGGAATAATGAAAAACTGTTTTTT.

V gene TRBV7-8 combines with J gene TRBJ1-1; the D is unclear. This CDR3 comprises 12 residues. Trimming shortened V by 7 bases and J by 4 bases, and 10 bases separated the two germline ends. CDR1 SGHVS and CDR2 FQNEAQ come from the germline V gene. The CDR3, as DNA: TGTGCCAGCACTGCGGGGTCCACTGAAGCTTTCTTT. Residues: CASTAGSTEAFF.

This clone was seen a handful of times. The V and J genes are TRBV7-9 and TRBJ1-5; D is undetermined. CDR3 length equals 17 residues. Germline CDR1 SEHNR, CDR2 FQNEAQ (reference sequence). Trimming removed 1 base from V and 3 bases from J, with 16 bases in between. DNA for the CDR3: TGTGCCAGCAGCTTAGTGAGGGCAAGCGGGAACAATCAGCCCCAGCATTTT. Translating it yields CASSLVRASGNNQPQHF. Based on the CDR3 plus reference TRBV7-9 and TRBJ1-5, the full variable domain is DTGVSQNPRHKITKRGQNVTFRCDPISEHNRLYWYRQTLGQGPEFLTYFQNEAQLEKSRLLSDRFSAERPKGSFSTLEIQRTEQGDSAMYLCASSLVRASGNNQPQHFGDGTRLSIL.

V usage is TRBV3-1 (or the pseudogene TRBV3-2) and J usage is TRBJ2-2; tentatively, D is TRBD1 (6 bases). In germline, CDR1 is LGHDT, CDR2 YNNKEL (reference sequence). V lost 1 base and J lost 5, with 17 bases in between. The CDR3 runs to 17 residues. The CDR3 nucleotides read TGTGCCAGCAGCCAAGGGTGGGGGCGCGGATCGACCGGGGAGCTGTTTTTT. Protein: CASSQGWGRGSTGELFF.

V and J are TRBV28 and TRBJ1-5, with D maybe TRBD1 (6 bases). The V end lost 10 bases, the J end lost 4 bases, and 20 bases lay between the germline ends. Germline V CDR1 and CDR2: MDHEN, SYDVKM. CDR3 size: 15 residues. The CDR3 region has the DNA TGTGCCACCCGTGGTCGGGGGGCCGGGAATCAGCCCCAGCATTTT. Translation gives CATRGRGAGNQPQHF.

The V and J genes are TRBV4-3 and TRBJ2-3; a weak D match, TRBD2 (7 bases). This CDR3 is built from 15 residues. Germline V gene data show CDR1 as LGHNA and CDR2 as YSLEER. V dropped 0 bases and J dropped 4 bases, with 11 bases sitting between them. The CDR3 loop reads CASSQDRGASDTQYF. The DNA of the CDR3 is TGCGCCAGCAGCCAAGATCGGGGGGCCTCAGATACGCAGTATTTT.

The DNA for the CDR3 is TGTGCCAGCAGCTTGGGGCACCTTAGCAATCAGCCCCAGCATTTT. It is translated as CASSLGHLSNQPQHF. The chain combines TRBV5-6 with TRBJ1-5; D is uncertain. The CDR3 spans 15 residues. The V end lost 0 bases, the J end lost 0 bases, and 7 bases lay between the germline ends. The germline V gene encodes CDR1 SGHDT and CDR2 YYEEEE.

The V and J genes are TRBV3-1 (or the pseudogene TRBV3-2) and TRBJ2-2; weak D call: TRBD1 (6 bases). Germline assignment: CDR1 LGHDT and CDR2 YNNKEL (reference sequence). This CDR3 spans 15 amino acids. Trimming took off 3 bases at V and 3 bases at J, with 11 bases between the two ends. In nucleotides, the CDR3 is TGTGCCAGCAGCCACCGACAGGCCGACACCGGGGAGCTGTTTTTT. Its translation is CASSHRQADTGELFF.

The gene calls are TRBV5-4 and TRBJ1-1; 7 bases align to TRBD1. The germline CDR1 and CDR2 sequences are SGHNT and YYREEE (reference sequence). The CDR3 has 16 amino acids. Trimming cost V 0 bases and J 1 base; bases outside gene matches: 6. This chain's CDR3 is CASSLGRQGQNTEAFF. The CDR3 nucleotides are TGTGCCAGCAGCTTGGGCCGACAGGGCCAGAACACTGAAGCTTTCTTT.

The chain combines TRBV7-2 with TRBJ1-2; maybe TRBD1 (6 bases). The V gene's germline CDR1 is SGHTA and CDR2 FQGNSA. Trimming pared 5 bases from V and 5 bases from J, leaving 15 bases between. This CDR3 comprises 14 residues. The CDR3 here is CASSVPGAGYGYTF. CDR3 DNA: TGTGCCAGCAGCGTACCAGGGGCTGGGTATGGCTACACCTTC. The full variable domain, rest sourced from reference TRBV7-2 and TRBJ1-2, is GAGVSQSPSNKVTEKGKDVELRCDPISGHTALYWYRQSLGQGLEFLIYFQGNSAPDKSGLPSDRFSAERTGGSVSTLTIQRTQQEDSAVYLCASSVPGAGYGYTFGSGTRLTVV.

The V call is TRBV28, the J call TRBJ1-4, with 9 positions matching TRBD1. V lost 5 bases and J lost 10; bases outside the gene matches: 11. There are 15 residues in the CDR3. CDR1 and CDR2 (germline): MDHEN, SYDVKM. Here the CDR3 DNA reads TGTGCCAGCAGTGGTACAGGGGGCTTGAGGGTAAAACTGTTTTTT. This translates into CASSGTGGLRVKLFF.

This sequence joins TRBV4-1 and TRBJ1-4; weak D call: TRBD1 (5 bases). From germline, CDR1 is MGHRA and CDR2 YSYEKL. The CDR3 extends over 14 amino acids. The V gene lost 0 bases and the J gene lost 7 bases, with 9 bases spanning the gap. CDR3: CASSQEGQGEKLFF. DNA for the CDR3: TGCGCCAGCAGCCAAGAGGGGCAGGGTGAAAAACTGTTTTTT.